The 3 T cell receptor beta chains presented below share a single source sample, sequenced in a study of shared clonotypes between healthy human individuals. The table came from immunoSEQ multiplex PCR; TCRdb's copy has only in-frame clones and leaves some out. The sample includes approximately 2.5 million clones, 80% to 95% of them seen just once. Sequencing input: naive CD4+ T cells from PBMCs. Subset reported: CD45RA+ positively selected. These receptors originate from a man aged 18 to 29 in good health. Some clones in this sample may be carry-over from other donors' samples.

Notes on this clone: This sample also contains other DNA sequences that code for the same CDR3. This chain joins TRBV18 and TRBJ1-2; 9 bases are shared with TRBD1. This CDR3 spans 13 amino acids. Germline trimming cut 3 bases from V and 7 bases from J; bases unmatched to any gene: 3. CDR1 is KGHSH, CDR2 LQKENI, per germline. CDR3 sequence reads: CASSPGQGSGYTF. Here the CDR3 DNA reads TGTGCCAGCTCACCGGGACAGGGCTCTGGCTACACCTTC.

The DNA for the CDR3 is TGTGCCAGCAGAGGTCAGGGTTTGGCCGGGGAGCTGTTTTTT. Protein sequence: CASRGQGLAGELFF. The chain carries TRBV6-5 and TRBJ2-2, with D perhaps matching TRBD1 (5 bases). Trimming took off 6 bases at V and 6 bases at J, with 14 bases between the two ends. The CDR3 totals 14 residues. Germline V lookup: CDR1 MNHEY, CDR2 SVGAGI.

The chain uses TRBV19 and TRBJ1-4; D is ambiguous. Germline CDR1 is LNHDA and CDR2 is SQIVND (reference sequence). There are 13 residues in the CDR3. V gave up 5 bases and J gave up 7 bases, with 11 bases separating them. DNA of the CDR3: TGTGCCAGTAGTGAACGTTGGGGTGAAAAACTGTTTTTT. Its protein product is CASSERWGEKLFF.